The rows below give T cell receptor beta chains drawn from one sample of a study of PD-1 blockade in classical Hodgkin lymphoma. Sequencing used immunoSEQ multiplex PCR; TCRdb keeps in-frame clones, though not all of them. The table has over 4,000 clones, 85% to 90% seen once. The sequenced sample was CD8+ T cells from blood. These receptors were taken from a human donor with classical Hodgkin lymphoma. CDR3s include the opening cysteine and the closing phenylalanine or tryptophan. A D gene is named only where the DNA matches it firmly. Only part of the rows carry a size: once, few, many, or a class if the clone is expanded.

CDR3	DNA	size	D	V	J
CASSGGDPNEQFF	TGCGCCAGCAGCGGGGGGGACCCCAATGAGCAGTTCTTC	.	TRBD2	TRBV5-1	TRBJ2-1
CASSYGGGLQETQYF	TGTGCCAGCAGTTACGGAGGGGGCCTCCAAGAGACCCAGTACTTC	.	.	TRBV6-5	TRBJ2-5
CASSVSGASDTQYF	TGTGCCAGCAGCGTTAGCGGGGCATCAGATACGCAGTATTTT	.	TRBD2	TRBV9	TRBJ2-3
CASSLKVDGYYEQYF	TGTGCCAGCAGTCTAAAAGTGGACGGCTACTACGAGCAGTACTTC	.	.	TRBV28	TRBJ2-7
CASSLQGTQETQYF	TGTGCCAGCAGCTTGCAGGGAACCCAAGAGACCCAGTACTTC	.	.	TRBV5-6	TRBJ2-5
CAWSPPDRGNQPQHF	TGTGCCTGGAGTCCCCCGGACAGGGGCAATCAGCCCCAGCATTTT	.	TRBD1	TRBV30	TRBJ1-5
CASSSPRDNKETQYF	TGTGCCAGCAGCTCACCCCGGGACAACAAAGAGACCCAGTACTTC	.	.	TRBV11-3	TRBJ2-5
CASSFPGTPQETQYF	TGTGCCAGCAGCTTCCCCGGGACGCCACAAGAGACCCAGTACTTC	.	.	TRBV7-9	TRBJ2-5
CAISESKLATNTEAFF	TGTGCCATCAGTGAGTCGAAACTGGCGACGAACACTGAAGCTTTCTTT	.	.	TRBV10-3	TRBJ1-1
CASSVDTSGSPYNEQFF	TGTGCCAGCAGCGTAGATACTAGCGGGAGCCCCTACAATGAGCAGTTCTTC	.	TRBD2	TRBV9	TRBJ2-1
CASRELTGFSYEQYF	TGTGCCAGCAGGGAATTGACAGGTTTCTCCTACGAGCAGTACTTC	.	.	TRBV2	TRBJ2-7
CASGQTYENEQFF	TGTGCCAGCGGACAGACATATGAGAATGAGCAGTTCTTC	.	.	TRBV6-6	TRBJ2-1
CSVGPGTASIGYTF	TGCAGCGTTGGCCCCGGGACGGCCTCTATTGGCTACACCTTC	.	.	TRBV29-1	TRBJ1-2
CASSYDTGGNTEAFF	TGTGCCAGCAGTTACGACACAGGGGGGAACACTGAAGCTTTCTTT	.	TRBD1	TRBV6-5	TRBJ1-1
CSAEVGLAGGILFF	TGCAGCGCCGAGGTTGGACTAGCGGGAGGGATTCTATTCTTC	.	TRBD2	TRBV29-1	TRBJ2-1
CAWSALGLATDTQYF	TGTGCCTGGAGTGCCCTGGGACTAGCGACAGATACGCAGTATTTT	.	TRBD2	TRBV30	TRBJ2-3
CASSSGTGPSYGYTF	TGTGCCAGCAGCTCGGGGACAGGGCCAAGTTATGGCTACACCTTC	.	TRBD1	TRBV7-2	TRBJ1-2
CASTTQAGVYNEQFF	TGTGCCAGCACTACCCAGGCGGGGGTCTACAATGAGCAGTTCTTC	.	TRBD2	TRBV6-5	TRBJ2-1
CASSLRTGGTYEQYF	TGTGCCAGCAGCTTAAGAACAGGAGGAACCTACGAGCAGTACTTC	.	.	TRBV7-8	TRBJ2-7
CASSITWASGSSNEQFF	TGTGCCAGCAGTATCACGTGGGCTAGCGGAAGTTCTAATGAGCAGTTCTTC	once	TRBD2	TRBV27	TRBJ2-1
CASSGSVSGSGEQYF	TGTGCCAGCAGTGGGAGTGTGAGCGGGAGTGGCGAGCAGTACTTC	.	TRBD2	TRBV27	TRBJ2-7
CASSFQQGAVETQYF	TGTGCCAGCAGCTTCCAACAGGGGGCGGTAGAGACCCAGTACTTC	.	TRBD1	TRBV7-9	TRBJ2-5
CASSLGDRDDEQYF	TGCGCCAGCAGCTTGGGGGACAGGGACGACGAGCAGTACTTC	.	TRBD1	TRBV5-1	TRBJ2-7
CATSRGTGDILGTDTQYF	TGTGCCACCAGCAGAGGTACAGGGGATATCCTAGGAACAGATACGCAGTATTTT	once	TRBD1	TRBV15	TRBJ2-3
CASSTLSLTGTAFEKLFF	TGTGCCAGCAGTACGTTGTCCTTGACCGGGACAGCCTTTGAAAAACTGTTTTTT	.	TRBD1	TRBV11-2	TRBJ1-4